This TCR beta chain stems from a study of blood T cell repertoires in COVID-19. Across the study: Samples came from the United States, Italy and Spain, spanning acute and convalescent COVID-19. PBMCs, B-cell-depleted T cells, or T cells provided the cDNA or gDNA that made up the material.

Methods used by the authors: Reference gene primer amplification in the assay estimated nucleated cell counts. TCRdb's copy holds only in-frame clones and misses some; the assay was immunoSEQ multiplex PCR. For V, J and clone size, that table is used; D and trimming come from the DNA. Here the sample spans some 460,000 clones, roughly 90% being singletons. V lost 0 bases and J 6 bases, leaving 10 bases between the germline ends. This CDR3 region has 14 residues. CDR1 and CDR2 (germline): MNHEY, SVGAGI. This chain joins TRBV6-5 and TRBJ2-3; D gene uncertain. The TCR sequence derives from a woman younger than 45 with acute or convalescent COVID-19. The source material was peripheral blood. CDR3 bases: TGTGCCAGCAGTTACTCGTATCAGTCGGATACGCAGTATTTT. Amino acids: CASSYSYQSDTQYF.